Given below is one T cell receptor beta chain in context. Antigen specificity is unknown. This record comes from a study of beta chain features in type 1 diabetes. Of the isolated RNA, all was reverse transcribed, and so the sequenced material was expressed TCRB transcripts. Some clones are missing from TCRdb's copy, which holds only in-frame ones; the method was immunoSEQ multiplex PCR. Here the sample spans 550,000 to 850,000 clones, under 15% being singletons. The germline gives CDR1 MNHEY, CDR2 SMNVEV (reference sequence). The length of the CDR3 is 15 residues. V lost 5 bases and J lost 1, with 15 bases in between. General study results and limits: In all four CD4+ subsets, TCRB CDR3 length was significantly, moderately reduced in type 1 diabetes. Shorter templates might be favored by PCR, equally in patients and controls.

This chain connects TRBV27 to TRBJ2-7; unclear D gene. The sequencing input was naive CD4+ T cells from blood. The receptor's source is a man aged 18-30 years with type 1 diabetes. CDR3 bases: TGTGCCAGCAGTCCCCTCGGCGGTGGATCCTACGAGCAGTACTTC. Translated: CASSPLGGGSYEQYF.